This is a list of T cell receptor beta chains from one sample in a study of blood T cells in healthy people across ages. Each CDR3 protein is one row after TCRdb ran MiXCR on the 5' RACE reads. Here the sample spans about a million distinct CDR3 sequences, around 49% being singletons. The sample comprised blood. Source of these receptors: a man aged 30 to 39 in good health. Both conserved end residues are part of each CDR3. Fields, in order: J gene, V gene, clone size, CDR3 length, D gene, CDR3 DNA, CDR3 protein. A D gene is named only where the DNA matches it firmly. Clone size is shown for a subset of rows, as once, few, many or a class of expanded clone.

j_gene: TRBJ1-2
v_gene: TRBV28
abundance: once
len: 11
d_gene: .
CDR3nt: TGTGCCAGCGCGGGAGGCTATGGCTACACCTTC
CDR3aa: CASAGGYGYTF

j_gene: TRBJ2-3
v_gene: TRBV20-1
abundance: .
len: 15
d_gene: TRBD2
CDR3nt: TGCAGTGCTAACGGACTAGCGGGGGGAAAAGATACGCAGTATTTT
CDR3aa: CSANGLAGGKDTQYF

j_gene: TRBJ1-4
v_gene: TRBV28
abundance: .
len: 17
d_gene: .
CDR3nt: TGTGCCAGCAGTTCCCCCCAGGGAGGAGCAACTAATGAAAAACTGTTTTTT
CDR3aa: CASSSPQGGATNEKLFF

j_gene: TRBJ2-4
v_gene: TRBV2
abundance: many
len: 14
d_gene: .
CDR3nt: TGTGCCAGCGATGTGGAGCTAGCCAAAAACATTCAGTACTTC
CDR3aa: CASDVELAKNIQYF

j_gene: TRBJ2-5
v_gene: TRBV2
abundance: .
len: 15
d_gene: .
CDR3nt: TGTGCCAGCAGTGAAGCAAAAGTGGGCGCAGAGACCCAGTACTTC
CDR3aa: CASSEAKVGAETQYF

j_gene: TRBJ2-7
v_gene: TRBV27
abundance: few
len: 13
d_gene: .
CDR3nt: TGTGCCAGCAGTACAGGAACATCCTACGAGCAGTACTTC
CDR3aa: CASSTGTSYEQYF

j_gene: TRBJ1-1
v_gene: TRBV29-1
abundance: .
len: 14
d_gene: .
CDR3nt: TGCGGCGTTAAGGCGCGGGGGCTGAACACTGAAGCTTTCTTT
CDR3aa: CGVKARGLNTEAFF

j_gene: TRBJ2-7
v_gene: TRBV25-1
abundance: .
len: 14
d_gene: .
CDR3nt: TGTGCCAGCACCAGAGAGGGTCCCACCTACGAGCAGTACTTC
CDR3aa: CASTREGPTYEQYF

j_gene: TRBJ2-7
v_gene: TRBV9
abundance: few
len: 15
d_gene: .
CDR3nt: TGTGCCAGCAGCGCCCTTTGGGGGAATAGAGACGAGCAGTACTTC
CDR3aa: CASSALWGNRDEQYF

j_gene: TRBJ1-4
v_gene: TRBV7-9
abundance: few
len: 14
d_gene: .
CDR3nt: TGTGCCAGCAGCTGGGGCTCGGGGAAAGAAAAACTGTTTTTT
CDR3aa: CASSWGSGKEKLFF

j_gene: TRBJ1-5
v_gene: TRBV2
abundance: few
len: 14
d_gene: .
CDR3nt: TGTGCCAGCAGCGGGGACATTAGCAATCAGCCCCAGCATTTT
CDR3aa: CASSGDISNQPQHF

j_gene: TRBJ1-1
v_gene: TRBV18
abundance: .
len: 12
d_gene: .
CDR3nt: TGTGCCAGCTCACCCCCTGGCAGCGAAGCTTTCTTT
CDR3aa: CASSPPGSEAFF

j_gene: TRBJ2-5
v_gene: TRBV12-3/TRBV12-4
abundance: .
len: 13
d_gene: .
CDR3nt: TGTGCCAGCAGCGAGGACTTCCAAGAGACCCAGTACTTC
CDR3aa: CASSEDFQETQYF

j_gene: TRBJ2-7
v_gene: TRBV7-6
abundance: .
len: 14
d_gene: .
CDR3nt: TGTGCCAGCGGTTCCGGTAATAGCGCAGGGTCCCAGTACTTC
CDR3aa: CASGSGNSAGSQYF

j_gene: TRBJ1-4
v_gene: TRBV7-2
abundance: few
len: 14
d_gene: TRBD1
CDR3nt: TGTGCCAGCAGCCTCCGGGACAGGGGCGAAAAACTGTTTTTT
CDR3aa: CASSLRDRGEKLFF

j_gene: TRBJ2-7
v_gene: TRBV30
abundance: once
len: 14
d_gene: .
CDR3nt: TGTGCCTGGACGGTGGGTTCCAGCTCCTACGAGCAGTACTTC
CDR3aa: CAWTVGSSSYEQYF

j_gene: TRBJ2-7
v_gene: TRBV30
abundance: .
len: 12
d_gene: .
CDR3nt: TGTGCCTGGAGTGGGGAGAGCTACGAGCAGTACTTC
CDR3aa: CAWSGESYEQYF

j_gene: TRBJ2-1
v_gene: TRBV18
abundance: .
len: 18
d_gene: TRBD2
CDR3nt: TGTGCCAGCTCACTCGGGACTAGCGGGAGGCCGGAGATCAATGAGCAGTTCTTC
CDR3aa: CASSLGTSGRPEINEQFF

j_gene: TRBJ2-1
v_gene: TRBV7-2
abundance: once
len: 17
d_gene: TRBD2
CDR3nt: TGTGCCAGCAGCTTAGGTTGGGGCGGGGGGGCCGTGAATGAGCAGTTCTTC
CDR3aa: CASSLGWGGGAVNEQFF

j_gene: TRBJ1-2
v_gene: TRBV7-3
abundance: .
len: 13
d_gene: TRBD1
CDR3nt: TGTGCCAGCAGCTCCCCAGGGGGGGACGGCTACACCTTC
CDR3aa: CASSSPGGDGYTF

j_gene: TRBJ2-3
v_gene: TRBV7-2
abundance: .
len: 16
d_gene: .
CDR3nt: TGTGCCAGCAGCTTCTCCTACAGGTTAAGCACAGATACGCAGTATTTT
CDR3aa: CASSFSYRLSTDTQYF

j_gene: TRBJ1-6
v_gene: TRBV27
abundance: .
len: 15
d_gene: .
CDR3nt: TGTGCCAGCACCGTAAGGGTGGGTAGTAATTCACCCCTCCACTTT
CDR3aa: CASTVRVGSNSPLHF

j_gene: TRBJ2-1
v_gene: TRBV4-1
abundance: .
len: 15
d_gene: TRBD1
CDR3nt: TGCGCCAGCAGCCAACGGGGGACAGGGTGGAATGAGCAGTTCTTC
CDR3aa: CASSQRGTGWNEQFF

j_gene: TRBJ2-7
v_gene: TRBV11-2
abundance: few
len: 11
d_gene: .
CDR3nt: TGTGCCAGCAGCCCTGCAAACGAGCAGTACTTC
CDR3aa: CASSPANEQYF

j_gene: TRBJ1-2
v_gene: TRBV10-3
abundance: many
len: 15
d_gene: TRBD1
CDR3nt: TGTGCCATCAGTGACGCCACAGGGGGTAACTATGGCTACACCTTC
CDR3aa: CAISDATGGNYGYTF

j_gene: TRBJ2-4
v_gene: TRBV12-3/TRBV12-4
abundance: .
len: 18
d_gene: TRBD2
CDR3nt: TGTGCCAGCAGTACTGGGACTAGCGGGGGGGCCGGCAAAAACATTCAGTACTTC
CDR3aa: CASSTGTSGGAGKNIQYF

j_gene: TRBJ1-2
v_gene: TRBV14
abundance: .
len: 15
d_gene: .
CDR3nt: TGTGCCAGCAGCCAAGAGGACACAATAAACTATGGCTACACCTTC
CDR3aa: CASSQEDTINYGYTF

j_gene: TRBJ2-1
v_gene: TRBV29-1
abundance: .
len: 14
d_gene: TRBD2
CDR3nt: TGCAGCGCCGAAAGCGGGGAGTTCTACAATGAGCAGTTCTTC
CDR3aa: CSAESGEFYNEQFF

j_gene: TRBJ2-7
v_gene: TRBV9
abundance: .
len: 14
d_gene: TRBD1
CDR3nt: TGTGCCAGCAGCGTAGGGGACAGGTCCTACGAGCAGTACTTC
CDR3aa: CASSVGDRSYEQYF

j_gene: TRBJ2-3
v_gene: TRBV5-1
abundance: .
len: 15
d_gene: .
CDR3nt: TGCGCCAGCAGCCCGAACGAAGGGGGCACAGATACGCAGTATTTT
CDR3aa: CASSPNEGGTDTQYF

j_gene: TRBJ2-5
v_gene: TRBV5-1
abundance: .
len: 16
d_gene: .
CDR3nt: TGCGCCAGCAGCTTGTCGGGGCGGGGTGTACAAGAGACCCAGTACTTC
CDR3aa: CASSLSGRGVQETQYF

j_gene: TRBJ2-7
v_gene: TRBV4-1
abundance: .
len: 14
d_gene: TRBD2
CDR3nt: TGCGCCAGCAGTCCTAGCGGGGTGACGGGTGAGCAGTACTTC
CDR3aa: CASSPSGVTGEQYF

j_gene: TRBJ1-2
v_gene: TRBV10-3
abundance: .
len: 11
d_gene: .
CDR3nt: TGTGCCATCAGTGTTAGGGGTGGCTACACCTTC
CDR3aa: CAISVRGGYTF

j_gene: TRBJ2-1
v_gene: TRBV4-3
abundance: few
len: 15
d_gene: TRBD2
CDR3nt: TGCGCCAGCAGCCAAGAAAATCGGGCGGGGGGCCGAACGTTCTTC
CDR3aa: CASSQENRAGGRTFF

j_gene: TRBJ2-2
v_gene: TRBV4-1
abundance: .
len: 15
d_gene: .
CDR3nt: TGCGCCAGCAGCCAAAGCCCGGGGAACACCGGGGAGCTGTTTTTT
CDR3aa: CASSQSPGNTGELFF

j_gene: TRBJ1-2
v_gene: TRBV10-3
abundance: .
len: 15
d_gene: .
CDR3nt: TGTGCCATCAGTGAGGCTGGGTTAATTAACTATGGCTACACCTTC
CDR3aa: CAISEAGLINYGYTF

j_gene: TRBJ2-1
v_gene: TRBV12-3/TRBV12-4
abundance: few
len: 15
d_gene: TRBD1
CDR3nt: TGTGCCAGCATTTTAGGGACAGGGTCATACAATGAGCAGTTCTTC
CDR3aa: CASILGTGSYNEQFF

j_gene: TRBJ2-7
v_gene: TRBV5-1
abundance: .
len: 14
d_gene: TRBD1
CDR3nt: TGCGCCAGCAGCCAATCCGGGACAGTGTACGAGCAGTACTTC
CDR3aa: CASSQSGTVYEQYF

j_gene: TRBJ2-1
v_gene: TRBV6-6
abundance: .
len: 14
d_gene: .
CDR3nt: TGTGCCAGCAAAGAAATGCTGCGGGACTATGAGCAGTTCTTC
CDR3aa: CASKEMLRDYEQFF

j_gene: TRBJ2-2
v_gene: TRBV7-2
abundance: .
len: 14
d_gene: .
CDR3nt: TGTGCCAGCAGTTCGACCTACAACACCGGGGAGCTGTTTTTT
CDR3aa: CASSSTYNTGELFF